Below, 21 T cell receptor beta chains from the same sample are listed, as sequenced in a study of early T cells in non-severe SARS-CoV-2 infection. TCRdb passed the 5' RACE reads through MiXCR, listing each CDR3 protein once. This sample carries approximately 77,000 distinct CDR3 sequences, around 16% of them seen once, and the ten largest clones take 12%. Specimen: whole blood. Receptor source: an adult who was a healthcare worker with PCR-confirmed SARS-CoV-2 infection or an uninfected control (not recorded which).

As for this clonotype: A read error may explain this, as a much larger clone is one base away. The chain combines TRBV5-6 with TRBJ2-7, with a weak D call TRBD2 (6 bases). This CDR3 is 14 amino acids long. Germline CDR1 SGHDT, CDR2 YYEEEE. The V end lost 7 bases, the J end lost 1 base, and 15 bases lay between the germline ends. The CDR3, as DNA: TGTGCCAGCTATAAGCGGGTGCAATCCTACGAGCAGTACTTC. Translated, it gives CASYKRVQSYEQYF.

The CDR3 region is CSARGTSVGPDTQYF. The CDR3 region has the DNA TGCAGTGCTAGGGGGACTAGCGTGGGCCCAGATACGCAGTATTTT. The V and J genes are TRBV20-1 and TRBJ2-3; 10 bases line up with TRBD2. CDR1 and CDR2 (germline): DFQATT, SNEGSKA (reference sequence). V was pared by 3 bases and J by 4 bases, with 7 bases of the junction left unmatched. CDR3 length: 15 amino acids.

The V and J genes are TRBV14 and TRBJ2-7; D is undetermined. CDR3 size: 16 residues. Germline assignment: CDR1 SGHDN and CDR2 FVKESK. Trimming removed 1 base from V and 6 bases from J, with 19 bases in between. The CDR3 region has the DNA TGTGCCAGCAGCCAAGGTCTGGGGATAGTACAATCCGAGCAGTACTTC. This sequence encodes CASSQGLGIVQSEQYF. Using reference TRBV14 and TRBJ2-7 for the parts outside the CDR3, the full variable domain is EAGVTQFPSHSVIEKGQTVTLRCDPISGHDNLYWYRRVMGKEIKFLLHFVKESKQDESGMPNNRFLAERTGGTYSTLKVQPAELEDSGVYFCASSQGLGIVQSEQYFGPGTRLTVT.

V usage is TRBV7-9 and J usage is TRBJ1-2; D gene unclear. Trimming removed 3 bases from V and 3 bases from J, with 23 bases in between. The CDR3 spans 18 residues. Per germline, CDR1 SEHNR and CDR2 FQNEAQ (reference sequence). The CDR3 sequence: CASSLVGRPTSSHYGYTF. DNA for the CDR3: TGTGCCAGCAGCTTGGTCGGCAGGCCGACCTCATCGCACTATGGCTACACCTTC.

This clonotype has a count of ten or more. The chain is built from TRBV6-1 and TRBJ1-2, with TRBD1 identical over 8 bases. The germline V gene has CDR1 MNHNS and CDR2 SASEGT. The ends lost 4 bases at V and 2 bases at J; junction bases unmatched: 3. The CDR3 length is 14 residues. CDR3 region: CASSGTGRNYGYTF. In DNA form, the CDR3 reads TGTGCCAGCAGTGGGACAGGGCGAAACTATGGCTACACCTTC.

V and J are TRBV28 and TRBJ1-4; no clear D. CDR1 and CDR2 (germline): MDHEN, SYDVKM. The CDR3 length is 15 residues. V gave up 7 bases and J gave up 0 bases, with 12 bases separating them. CDR3 in amino acids: CASTSGGATNEKLFF. CDR3 in DNA: TGTGCCAGCACTTCAGGTGGTGCAACTAATGAAAAACTGTTTTTT.

The CDR3 nucleotides are TGTGCCAGCAGCCAAGGCGGAACAGAGCAGTACTTC. Residues: CASSQGGTEQYF. The chain carries TRBV3-1 and TRBJ2-7; D gene ambiguous. The CDR3 totals 12 residues. V was clipped by 1 base and J by 7 bases, with 8 bases between them. Germline assignment: CDR1 LGHDT and CDR2 YNNKEL (reference sequence).

This clonotype was picked up many times. The V gene is TRBV10-2, the J gene TRBJ1-2; D uncertain. Trimming removed 10 bases from V and 5 bases from J, with 20 bases in between. The CDR3 extends over 14 amino acids. Per germline, CDR1 WSHSY and CDR2 SAAADI. CDR3 region: CATHSGQNGYGYTF. The CDR3 nucleotides are TGCGCCACCCATTCCGGGCAGAACGGGTATGGCTACACCTTC.

In this sample, this clonotype turned up many times. V gene TRBV3-1 combines with J gene TRBJ2-1, with 7 bases fitting TRBD2. This CDR3 region has 15 residues. Germline assignment: CDR1 LGHDT and CDR2 YNNKEL (reference sequence). Germline trimming cut 4 bases from V and 4 bases from J; bases unmatched to any gene: 7. CDR3 residues: CASSPVRGSYNEQFF. The CDR3 nucleotides read TGTGCCAGCAGCCCCGTGCGGGGGTCATACAATGAGCAGTTCTTC.

The rearrangement joins TRBV9 to TRBJ2-3; D is perhaps TRBD2 (5 bases). CDR3 length: 13 residues. The germline V and J ends were trimmed by 0 bases and 5 bases, with 7 bases remaining between them. Germline CDR1 SGDLS, CDR2 YYNGEE. The CDR3 DNA sequence: TGTGCCAGCAGCGTAGTGGCGGGAGATACGCAGTATTTT. It specifies CASSVVAGDTQYF.

The chain has TRBV5-5 and TRBJ1-6; D not resolved. The CDR3 consists of 11 residues. Trimming pared 4 bases from V and 13 bases from J, leaving 9 bases between. Germline V lookup: CDR1 SGHKS, CDR2 YYEKEE (reference sequence). CDR3 sequence (DNA): TGTGCCAGCAGCCGACTGGGGCCCCTCCACTTT. It codes for CASSRLGPLHF.

This clonotype came up many times. CDR3 region: CASSLTSGRAGETQYF. CDR3 in DNA: TGTGCCAGCAGCTTAACTAGCGGGAGGGCCGGTGAGACCCAGTACTTC. The chain joins TRBV9 to TRBJ2-5; 13 bases match TRBD2. This CDR3 has 16 residues. Per the germline V gene, CDR1 is SGDLS and CDR2 is YYNGEE. The J segment lost 5 bases and the V segment lost 4 bases, leaving 8 bases of the junction unmatched.

This clonotype was seen only a few times. This chain uses TRBV5-1 with TRBJ2-2; D may be TRBD1 (5 bases). Looked up from germline, CDR1 is SGHRS and CDR2 is YFSETQ. This CDR3 comprises 16 residues. V lost 0 bases, J lost 1 base, and 10 bases lay in between. The DNA of the CDR3 is TGCGCCAGCAGCTTGGCCCTACAGGTGAACACCGGGGAGCTGTTTTTT. The encoded protein is CASSLALQVNTGELFF.

This chain connects TRBV29-1 to TRBJ2-1; tentative D call: TRBD2 (5 bases). Trimming took off 1 base at V and 8 bases at J, with 21 bases between the two ends. CDR1 SQVTM and CDR2 ANQGSEA come from the germline V gene. CDR3 length: 16 residues. The DNA for the CDR3 is TGCAGCGTTGAAGGGCTAGGGCGGTCCCTCGGGGATGAGCAGTTCTTC. Encoded protein: CSVEGLGRSLGDEQFF.

The V gene is TRBV11-1, the J gene TRBJ2-1; the D gene could be TRBD1 or TRBD2 (6 bases each). Germline V gives CDR1 SGHAT, CDR2 FQDESV (reference sequence). This CDR3 spans 15 amino acids. Trimming took off 3 bases at V and 6 bases at J, with 15 bases between the two ends. CDR3 DNA sequence: TGTGCCAGCAGCTTTAGGAGGGGGGTCTTCAATGAGCAGTTCTTC. Translating it yields CASSFRRGVFNEQFF.

The chain joins TRBV6-1 to TRBJ2-1; possibly TRBD1 for D (5 bases). The CDR3 is 16 residues long. The germline V gene encodes CDR1 MNHNS and CDR2 SASEGT. V lost 4 bases and J 1 base, leaving 14 bases between the germline ends. The CDR3 DNA follows: TGTGCCAGCAGTGCCGCTGGAGCAGGGTCCTACAATGAGCAGTTCTTC. Translation gives CASSAAGAGSYNEQFF.

This clonotype was recorded many times. The V and J genes are TRBV7-2 and TRBJ1-1, with a tentative D call TRBD1 (6 bases). This CDR3 contains 14 residues. The germline V and J ends were trimmed by 0 bases and 6 bases, with 11 bases remaining between them. Germline CDR1 SGHTA, CDR2 FQGNSA. Here the CDR3 DNA reads TGTGCCAGCAGCTTAGCAAAGGGGGGGCCTGAAGCTTTCTTT. It is translated as CASSLAKGGPEAFF.

This clonotype was counted a few times. V usage is TRBV29-1 and J usage is TRBJ2-3, with D tentatively TRBD2 (6 bases). CDR1 SQVTM and CDR2 ANQGSEA come from the germline V gene. The V gene lost 0 bases and the J gene lost 3 bases, with 10 bases spanning the gap. CDR3 length: 14 amino acids. Here the CDR3 DNA reads TGCAGCGTTGAAGATCTAGGAGGGACAGATACGCAGTATTTT. It yields the protein CSVEDLGGTDTQYF.

This chain uses TRBV9 with TRBJ2-7; the D is unclear. V gave up 0 bases and J gave up 3 bases, with 4 bases separating them. This CDR3 region has 12 residues. CDR1 is SGDLS and CDR2 is YYNGEE in the germline V gene. The CDR3 protein is CASSVAGYEQYF. Here the CDR3 DNA reads TGTGCCAGCAGCGTAGCAGGCTACGAGCAGTACTTC.

This clonotype has at least ten counts. The chain has TRBV29-1 and TRBJ2-1; 7 bases align to TRBD2. With V trimmed by 4 bases and J by 3 bases, 6 bases remained unmatched. Germline V CDR1 and CDR2: SQVTM, ANQGSEA. This CDR3 comprises 14 residues. Written as DNA, the CDR3 is TGCAGCGTTGCTGGGGGGAGGGGCTACAATGAGCAGTTCTTC. Translation: CSVAGGRGYNEQFF.

This clonotype has a handful of counts. The gene calls are TRBV20-1 and TRBJ1-1, with 9 positions matching TRBD1. Unmatched junction bases numbered 6, after V lost 1 base and J lost 0 bases. The CDR3 runs 16 residues. CDR1 and CDR2 (germline): DFQATT, SNEGSKA (reference sequence). The CDR3 reads CSARAHGTGMNTEAFF. The CDR3 nucleotides are TGCAGTGCTAGAGCCCATGGGACAGGGATGAACACTGAAGCTTTCTTT.